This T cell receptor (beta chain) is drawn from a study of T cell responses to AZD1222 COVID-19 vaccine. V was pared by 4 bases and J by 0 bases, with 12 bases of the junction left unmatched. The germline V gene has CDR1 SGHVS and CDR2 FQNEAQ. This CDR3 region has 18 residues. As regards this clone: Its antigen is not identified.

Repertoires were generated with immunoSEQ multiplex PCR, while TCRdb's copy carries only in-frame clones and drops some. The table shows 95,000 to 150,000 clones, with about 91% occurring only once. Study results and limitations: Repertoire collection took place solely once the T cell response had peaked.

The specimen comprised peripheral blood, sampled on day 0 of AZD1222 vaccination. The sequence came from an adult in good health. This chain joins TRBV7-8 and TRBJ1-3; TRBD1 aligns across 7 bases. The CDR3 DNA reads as TGTGCCAGCAGCTATACCCCGGGACAGATTATCTCTGGAAACACCATATATTTT. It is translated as CASSYTPGQIISGNTIYF.